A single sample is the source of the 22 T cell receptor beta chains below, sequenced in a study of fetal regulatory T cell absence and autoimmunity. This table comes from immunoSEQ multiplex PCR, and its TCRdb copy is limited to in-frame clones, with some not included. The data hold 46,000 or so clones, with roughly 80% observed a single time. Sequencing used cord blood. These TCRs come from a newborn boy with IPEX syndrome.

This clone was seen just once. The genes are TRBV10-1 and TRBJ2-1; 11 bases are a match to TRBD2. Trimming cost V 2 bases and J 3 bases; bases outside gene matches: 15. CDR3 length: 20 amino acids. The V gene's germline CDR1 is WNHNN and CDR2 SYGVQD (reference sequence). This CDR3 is CASSEPGGLAGGTGYNEQFF. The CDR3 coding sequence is TGCGCCAGCAGTGAGCCGGGAGGGCTAGCGGGAGGAACCGGCTACAATGAGCAGTTCTTC.

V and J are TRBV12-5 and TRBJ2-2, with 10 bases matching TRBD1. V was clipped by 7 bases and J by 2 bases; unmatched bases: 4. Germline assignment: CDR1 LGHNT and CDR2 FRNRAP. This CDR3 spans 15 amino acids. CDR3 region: CASAQTGGNTGELFF. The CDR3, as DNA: TGTGCTAGTGCCCAGACAGGGGGCAACACCGGGGAGCTGTTTTTT.

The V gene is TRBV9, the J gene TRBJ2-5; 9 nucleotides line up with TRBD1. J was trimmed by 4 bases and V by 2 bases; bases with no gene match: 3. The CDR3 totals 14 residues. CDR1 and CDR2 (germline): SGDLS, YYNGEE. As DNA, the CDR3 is TGTGCCAGCAGCGTTACAGGGGGCGTAGAGACCCAGTACTTC. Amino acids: CASSVTGGVETQYF.

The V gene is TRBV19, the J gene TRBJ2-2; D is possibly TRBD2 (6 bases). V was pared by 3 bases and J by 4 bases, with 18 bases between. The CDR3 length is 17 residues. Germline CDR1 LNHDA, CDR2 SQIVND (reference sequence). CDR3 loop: CASSIRGGSIGTGELFF. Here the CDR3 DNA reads TGTGCCAGTAGTATTAGGGGAGGTAGTATAGGCACCGGGGAGCTGTTTTTT.

In nucleotides, the CDR3 is TGCGCCAGCAGCTTGGTCAGGGGCGATCATGGCTACACCTTC. Encoded protein: CASSLVRGDHGYTF. The chain employs TRBV5-1 and TRBJ1-2; perhaps TRBD1 as D (6 bases). V lost 0 bases to trimming and J lost 6 bases, with 12 bases between them. CDR1 and CDR2 (germline): SGHRS, YFSETQ. This CDR3 spans 14 amino acids.

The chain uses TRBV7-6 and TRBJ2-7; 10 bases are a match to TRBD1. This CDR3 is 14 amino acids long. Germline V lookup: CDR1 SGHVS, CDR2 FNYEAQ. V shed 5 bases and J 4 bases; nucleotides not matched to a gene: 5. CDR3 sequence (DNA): TGTGCCAGCAGCCCAGGGACAGGGGCTTACGAGCAGTACTTC. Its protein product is CASSPGTGAYEQYF. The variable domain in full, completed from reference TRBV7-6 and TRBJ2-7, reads GAGVSQSPRYKVTKRGQDVALRCDPISGHVSLYWYRQALGQGPEFLTYFNYEAQQDKSGLPNDRFSAERPEGSISTLTIQRTEQRDSAMYRCASSPGTGAYEQYFGPGTRLTVT.

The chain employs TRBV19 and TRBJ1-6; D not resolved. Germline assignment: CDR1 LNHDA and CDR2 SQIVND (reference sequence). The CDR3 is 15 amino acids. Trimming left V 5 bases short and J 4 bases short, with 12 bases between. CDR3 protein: CASSHLGSYNSPLHF. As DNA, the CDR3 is TGTGCCAGTAGTCATCTAGGGTCTTATAATTCACCCCTCCACTTT.

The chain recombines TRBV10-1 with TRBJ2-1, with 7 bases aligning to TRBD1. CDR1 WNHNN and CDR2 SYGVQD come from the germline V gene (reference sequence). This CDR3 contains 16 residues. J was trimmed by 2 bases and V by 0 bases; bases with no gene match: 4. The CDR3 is CASSESGTVAYNEQFF. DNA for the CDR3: TGCGCCAGCAGTGAGTCGGGGACAGTTGCCTACAATGAGCAGTTCTTC.

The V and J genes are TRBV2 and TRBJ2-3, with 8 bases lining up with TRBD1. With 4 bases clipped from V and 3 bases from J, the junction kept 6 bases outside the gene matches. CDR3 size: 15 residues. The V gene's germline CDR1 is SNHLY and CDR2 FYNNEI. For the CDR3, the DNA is TGTGCCAGCAGTGTTAGGACAGGGAGGACAGATACGCAGTATTTT. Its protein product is CASSVRTGRTDTQYF.

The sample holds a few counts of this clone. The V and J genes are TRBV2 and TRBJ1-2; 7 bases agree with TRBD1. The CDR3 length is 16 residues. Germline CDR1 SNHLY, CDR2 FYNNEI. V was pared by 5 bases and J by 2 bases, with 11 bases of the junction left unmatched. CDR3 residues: CASSPDRARGNYGYTF. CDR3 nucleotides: TGTGCCAGCAGTCCCGACAGGGCAAGGGGGAACTATGGCTACACCTTC.

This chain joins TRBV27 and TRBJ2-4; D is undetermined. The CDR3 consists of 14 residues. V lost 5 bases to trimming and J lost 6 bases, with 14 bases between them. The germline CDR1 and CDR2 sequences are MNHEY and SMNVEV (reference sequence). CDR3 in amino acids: CASSTSLPTNIQYF. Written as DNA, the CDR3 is TGTGCCAGCAGTACATCACTCCCAACAAACATTCAGTACTTC.

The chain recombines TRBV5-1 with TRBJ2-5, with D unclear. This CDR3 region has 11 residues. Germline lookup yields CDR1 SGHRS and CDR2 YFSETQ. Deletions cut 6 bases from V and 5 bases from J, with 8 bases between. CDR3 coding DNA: TGCGCCAGCACCCTGGGGGAGACCCAGTACTTC. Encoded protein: CASTLGETQYF. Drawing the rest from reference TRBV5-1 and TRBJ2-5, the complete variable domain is KAGVTQTPRYLIKTRGQQVTLSCSPISGHRSVSWYQQTPGQGLQFLFEYFSETQRNKGNFPGRFSGRQFSNSRSEMNVSTLELGDSALYLCASTLGETQYFGPGTRLLVL.

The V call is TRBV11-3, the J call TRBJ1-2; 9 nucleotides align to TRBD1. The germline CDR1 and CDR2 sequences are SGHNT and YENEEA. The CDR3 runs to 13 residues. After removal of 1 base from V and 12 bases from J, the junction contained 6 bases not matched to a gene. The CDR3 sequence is CASSLGTGELDTF. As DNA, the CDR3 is TGTGCCAGCAGCTTAGGGACAGGGGAGCTTGACACCTTC.

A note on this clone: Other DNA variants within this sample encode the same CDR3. The CDR3 loop is CASRYSNQPQHF. The CDR3 coding sequence is TGTGCCAGCAGGTATAGCAATCAGCCCCAGCATTTT. This rearrangement joins TRBV6-1 to TRBJ1-5; no clear D gene. The V and J ends lost 6 bases and 0 bases respectively, with 3 bases between them. Germline loops: CDR1 MNHNS, CDR2 SASEGT. This CDR3 comprises 12 residues.

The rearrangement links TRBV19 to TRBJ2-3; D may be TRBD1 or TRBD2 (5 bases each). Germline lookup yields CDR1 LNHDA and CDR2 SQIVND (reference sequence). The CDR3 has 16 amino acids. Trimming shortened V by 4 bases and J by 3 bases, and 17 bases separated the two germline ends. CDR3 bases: TGTGCCAGTAGTACTACCGGGACCGTCTTTACAGATACGCAGTATTTT. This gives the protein CASSTTGTVFTDTQYF.

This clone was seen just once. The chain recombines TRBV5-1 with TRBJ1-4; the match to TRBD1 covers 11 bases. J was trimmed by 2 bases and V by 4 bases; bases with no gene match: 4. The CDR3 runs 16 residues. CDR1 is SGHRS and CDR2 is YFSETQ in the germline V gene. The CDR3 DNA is TGCGCCAGCAGCCCGGGACAGGGGGGGACTAATGAAAAACTGTTTTTT. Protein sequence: CASSPGQGGTNEKLFF.

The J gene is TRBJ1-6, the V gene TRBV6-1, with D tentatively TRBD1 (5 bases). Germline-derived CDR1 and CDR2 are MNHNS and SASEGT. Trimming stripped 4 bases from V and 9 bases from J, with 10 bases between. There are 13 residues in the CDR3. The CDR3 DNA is TGTGCCAGCAGTGTAGGACATTCTTCACCCCTCCACTTT. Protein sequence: CASSVGHSSPLHF.

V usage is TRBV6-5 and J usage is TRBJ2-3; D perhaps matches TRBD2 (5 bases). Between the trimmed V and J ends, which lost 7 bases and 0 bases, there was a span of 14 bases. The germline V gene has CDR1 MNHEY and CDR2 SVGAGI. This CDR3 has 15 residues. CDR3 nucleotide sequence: TGTGCCAGCACCCCGGACTTCTCTAGCACAGATACGCAGTATTTT. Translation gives CASTPDFSSTDTQYF.

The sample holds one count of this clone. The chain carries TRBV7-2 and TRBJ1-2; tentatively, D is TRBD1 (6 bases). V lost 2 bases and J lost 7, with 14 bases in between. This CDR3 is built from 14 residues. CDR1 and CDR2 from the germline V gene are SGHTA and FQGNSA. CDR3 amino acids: CASSLRGQQAGYTF. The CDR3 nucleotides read TGTGCCAGCAGCTTAAGGGGACAACAAGCTGGCTACACCTTC.

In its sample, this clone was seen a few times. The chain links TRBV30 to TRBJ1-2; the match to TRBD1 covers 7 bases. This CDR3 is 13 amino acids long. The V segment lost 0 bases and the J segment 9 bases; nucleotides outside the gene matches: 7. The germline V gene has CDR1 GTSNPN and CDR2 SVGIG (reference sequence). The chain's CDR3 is CAWSVQGGASYTF. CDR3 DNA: TGTGCCTGGAGTGTACAAGGGGGCGCGAGCTACACCTTC.

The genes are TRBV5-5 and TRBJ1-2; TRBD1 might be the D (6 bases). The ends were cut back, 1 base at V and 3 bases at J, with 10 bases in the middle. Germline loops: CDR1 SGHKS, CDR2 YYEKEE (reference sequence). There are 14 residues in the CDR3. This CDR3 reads CASSLTRQDYGYTF. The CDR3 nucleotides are TGTGCCAGCAGCTTGACCAGACAGGACTATGGCTACACCTTC.

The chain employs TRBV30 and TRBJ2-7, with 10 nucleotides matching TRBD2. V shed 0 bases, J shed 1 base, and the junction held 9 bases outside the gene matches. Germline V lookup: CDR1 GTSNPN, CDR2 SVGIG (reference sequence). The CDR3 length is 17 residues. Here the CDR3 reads CAWSVISLAGVSYEQYF. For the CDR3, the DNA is TGTGCCTGGAGTGTAATCTCCCTAGCGGGAGTTTCCTACGAGCAGTACTTC.